The source of this T cell receptor (beta chain) is a study of Ad26.COV2.S vaccination and SARS-CoV-2 variants. Overall study: Ad26.COV2.S was injected intramuscularly once or twice, 56 days apart. Findings and caveats of the study: Those who received the vaccine showed greater spike-specific TCR breadth than those given placebo. After vaccination, reports described spike-specific CD8+ and CD4+ T cell responses as showing substantial breadth.

About this clone itself: The antigen remains undetermined.

As for treatment: about 20 received Ad26.COV2.S at low or high dose, single or two shots; 5 received placebo; per-sample allocation not given. Day 63 following the first vaccine or placebo injection was when the samples were taken. CDR3 size: 13 residues. With 6 bases clipped from V and 3 bases from J, the junction kept 3 bases outside the gene matches. Produced via immunoSEQ multiplex PCR; TCRdb's table is partial and in-frame only. The table shows roughly 420,000 clones, with roughly 90% occurring only once. The receptor's source is a person between 18 and 65 years old who received the Ad26.COV2.S COVID-19 vaccine or a placebo. V and J are TRBV12-3 or TRBV12-4 and TRBJ2-7, with TRBD1 identical over 9 bases. The sequenced sample was peripheral blood, obtained in a trial of Ad26.COV2.S vaccine versus placebo. The CDR3 protein is CASSLTGGYEQYF. Here the CDR3 DNA reads TGTGCCAGCAGCCTGACAGGGGGCTACGAGCAGTACTTC.